The rows below give T cell receptor beta chains drawn from one sample of a study of blood T cell repertoires in COVID-19. Here immunoSEQ multiplex PCR was the method, and the copy in TCRdb shows in-frame clones only, minus some. The table has 400,000 to 550,000 clones, about 90% seen once; the top ten hold around 1.8%. The sequenced sample was PBMCs or T cells enriched from blood (not recorded which). Receptors were obtained from a young woman with acute COVID-19. The CDR3 runs from the conserved cysteine through the conserved F or W. Fields, in order: clone size, D gene, V gene, CDR3 protein. A D gene is named only where the DNA matches it firmly. Where a row states a size, it is once, few, many or the class of an expanded clone; other rows omit it.

.	.	TRBV7-2	CASSRDSGREQYF
.	TRBD2	TRBV28	CASTGTSGSYEQYF
.	TRBD1	TRBV19	CASSMGQGGLNQPQHF
.	.	TRBV28	CASSLGGAGDTEAFF
few	.	TRBV7-9	CASSPQGKSADTQYF
.	TRBD1	TRBV6-1	CASSEQRTGLNEKLFF
.	TRBD1	TRBV28	CASSGGSGTAYFYGYTF
.	.	TRBV7-2	CASSLDRQAVGEQYF
.	.	TRBV7-2	CASSLEGGQETQYF
.	.	TRBV3-1/TRBV3-2	CASSQEAYNEQFF
once	TRBD1	TRBV9	CASSVAPTGRNTEAFF
.	.	TRBV28	CASSFAGTYEQYF
.	.	TRBV5-5	CASLPRSRDSMGTTNEKLFF
.	.	TRBV7-9	CASSLVAGKNTEAFF
.	.	TRBV5-4	CASSLPGGEYNSPLHF
.	TRBD2	TRBV2	CASKAGLAGVYEQYF
once	.	TRBV24-1	CATSDSSVQGSSYEQYF
.	TRBD1	TRBV4-1	CASSQDNLPRTGNTGELFF
.	TRBD1	TRBV6-5	CASSWSGQPDEQFF
.	TRBD2	TRBV6-5	CASSYRLAGETQYF
once	.	TRBV20-1	CSANDRTNEKLFF
.	.	TRBV19	CASSTPTGRINEKLFF
.	TRBD2	TRBV27	CASSAPGGRFYEQYF
.	TRBD2	TRBV5-1	CASSSPLAGGPYEQYF
.	.	TRBV3-1/TRBV3-2	CASSHRDTQYF
once	TRBD1	TRBV6-4	CASSETGDTGELFF
.	TRBD2	TRBV7-6	CASSLAGGWETQYF
.	.	TRBV6-6	CASSRDWGGTYSNQPQHF
.	TRBD1	TRBV6-5	CASVIETGMSEAFF
.	.	TRBV28	CAGGGFNQPQHF
.	.	TRBV5-1	CASSLAGGGNYGYTF
.	TRBD2	TRBV7-9	CASSSGGTLLAGELFF
.	TRBD1	TRBV29-1	CSVAGQGNTEAFF
.	.	TRBV6-5	CAAWEDFTDTGELFF
.	.	TRBV7-6	CASSLVRRLSSGNTIYF
few	.	TRBV12-3/TRBV12-4	CASSLGATYGYTF
.	TRBD2	TRBV7-6	CASSSRLAGNTDTQYF
.	.	TRBV6-2/TRBV6-3	CASSSAKTISTDTQYF
few	.	TRBV9	CASSAGHSGNTIYF
.	TRBD1	TRBV6-5	CASRAGQGGTAEAFF
.	TRBD1	TRBV20-1	CSASPDRGQFF
.	TRBD2	TRBV9	CASSAYTGGTGELFF
.	.	TRBV5-4	CASSLAHNEQFF
.	.	TRBV23-1	CARTGGTEAFF
once	.	TRBV9	CASSVEGDLYGYTF
.	TRBD2	TRBV9	CASSPFGGGLTGELFF
.	TRBD1	TRBV7-4	CASSYSQGEYSNQPQHF
.	TRBD1	TRBV4-3	CASSAGGAGYEQYF
.	TRBD1	TRBV28	CASHLLWTGGTEGYTF
.	TRBD2	TRBV5-8	CASSLEREATGELFF
.	.	TRBV28	CASSLNPRYNSPLHF
.	.	TRBV19	CASSIGSGDRSEKLFF
.	.	TRBV19	CATVASEVINEQFF
.	TRBD1	TRBV30	CAWSAPTGTGSYEQYF
.	.	TRBV7-2	CASEPGQLGETQYF